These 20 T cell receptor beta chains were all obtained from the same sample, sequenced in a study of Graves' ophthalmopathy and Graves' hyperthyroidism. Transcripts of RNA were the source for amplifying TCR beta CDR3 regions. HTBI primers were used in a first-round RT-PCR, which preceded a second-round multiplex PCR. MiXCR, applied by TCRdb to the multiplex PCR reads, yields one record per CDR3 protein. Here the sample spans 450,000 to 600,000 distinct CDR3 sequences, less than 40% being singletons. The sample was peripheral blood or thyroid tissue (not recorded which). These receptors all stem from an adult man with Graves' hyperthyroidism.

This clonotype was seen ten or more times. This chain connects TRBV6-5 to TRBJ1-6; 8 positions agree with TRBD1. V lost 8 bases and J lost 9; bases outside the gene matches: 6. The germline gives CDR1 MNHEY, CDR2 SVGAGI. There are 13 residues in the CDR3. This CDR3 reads CASGQGTGSPLHF. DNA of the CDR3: TGTGCCAGCGGACAGGGAACCGGTTCACCCCTCCACTTT.

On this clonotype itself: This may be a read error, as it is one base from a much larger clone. The CDR3 region has the DNA TGTGCCAGCAGAGGGAGCAGCGATAATTCACCCCTCCACTTT. Protein product: CASRGSSDNSPLHF. The rearrangement uses TRBV6-1 and TRBJ1-6, with D unresolved. From germline, CDR1 is MNHNS and CDR2 SASEGT. V lost 6 bases, J lost 5 bases, and 11 bases lay in between. CDR3 length equals 14 residues.

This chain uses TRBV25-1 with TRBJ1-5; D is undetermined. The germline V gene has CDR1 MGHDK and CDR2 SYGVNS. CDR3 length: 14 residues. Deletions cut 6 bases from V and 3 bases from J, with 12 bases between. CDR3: CASRQPGPNQPQHF. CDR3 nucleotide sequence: TGTGCCAGCAGGCAACCGGGCCCCAATCAGCCCCAGCATTTT. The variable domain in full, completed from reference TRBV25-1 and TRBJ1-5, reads EADIYQTPRYLVIGTGKKITLECSQTMGHDKMYWYQQDPGMELHLIHYSYGVNSTEKGDLSSESTVSRIRTEHFPLTLESARPSHTSQYLCASRQPGPNQPQHFGDGTRLSIL.

The CDR3 DNA reads TGTGCCAGCTCACCACCCCCAGGGGCGGGCACTGAAGCTTTCTTT. Amino acid sequence: CASSPPPGAGTEAFF. The chain carries TRBV9 and TRBJ1-1; tentative D call: TRBD1 (6 bases). The CDR3 runs to 15 residues. With 7 bases removed from V and 4 bases from J, the gap between germline ends came to 20 bases. CDR1 is SGDLS and CDR2 is YYNGEE in the germline V gene.

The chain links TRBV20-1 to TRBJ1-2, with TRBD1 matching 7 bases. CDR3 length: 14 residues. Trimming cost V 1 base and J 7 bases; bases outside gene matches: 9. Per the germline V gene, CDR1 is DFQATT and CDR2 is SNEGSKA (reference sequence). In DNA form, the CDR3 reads TGCAGTGCTAGAGGCGGTGGGAGGGGGCCTGGCTACACCTTC. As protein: CSARGGGRGPGYTF.

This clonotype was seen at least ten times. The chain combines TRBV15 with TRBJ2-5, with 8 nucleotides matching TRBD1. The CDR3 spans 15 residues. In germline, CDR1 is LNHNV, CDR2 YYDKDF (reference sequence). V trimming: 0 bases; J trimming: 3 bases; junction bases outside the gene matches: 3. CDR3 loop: CATSREDRVEETQYF. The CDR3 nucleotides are TGTGCCACCAGCAGAGAGGACAGGGTGGAAGAGACCCAGTACTTC.

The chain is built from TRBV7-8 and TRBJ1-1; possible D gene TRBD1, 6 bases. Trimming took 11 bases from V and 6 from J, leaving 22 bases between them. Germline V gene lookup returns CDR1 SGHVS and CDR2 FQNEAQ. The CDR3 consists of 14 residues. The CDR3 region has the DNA TGTGCCTGTGGGGGGCCTCCCGGCGGCGCTGAAGCTTTCTTT. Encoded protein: CACGGPPGGAEAFF.

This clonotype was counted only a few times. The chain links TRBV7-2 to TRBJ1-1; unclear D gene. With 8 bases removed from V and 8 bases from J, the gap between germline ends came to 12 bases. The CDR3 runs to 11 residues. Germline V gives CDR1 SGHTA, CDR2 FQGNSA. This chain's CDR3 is CASAGRAEAFF. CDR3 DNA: TGTGCCAGCGCAGGACGGGCGGAAGCTTTCTTT.

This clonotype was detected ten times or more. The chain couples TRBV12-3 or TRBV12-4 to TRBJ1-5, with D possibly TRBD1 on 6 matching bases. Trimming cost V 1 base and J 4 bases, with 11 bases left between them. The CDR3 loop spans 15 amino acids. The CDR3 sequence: CASSLVGQGNQPQHF. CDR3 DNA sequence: TGTGCCAGCAGTTTAGTTGGCCAGGGGAATCAGCCCCAGCATTTT.

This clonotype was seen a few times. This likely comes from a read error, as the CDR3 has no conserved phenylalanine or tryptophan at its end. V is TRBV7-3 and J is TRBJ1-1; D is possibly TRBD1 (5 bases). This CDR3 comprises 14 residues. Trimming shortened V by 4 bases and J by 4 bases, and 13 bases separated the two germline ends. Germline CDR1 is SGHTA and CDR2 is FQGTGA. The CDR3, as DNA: TGTGCCAGCAGCTCCGATCCCGACAGCACTGAAGCTTTCGTT. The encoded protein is CASSSDPDSTEAFV.

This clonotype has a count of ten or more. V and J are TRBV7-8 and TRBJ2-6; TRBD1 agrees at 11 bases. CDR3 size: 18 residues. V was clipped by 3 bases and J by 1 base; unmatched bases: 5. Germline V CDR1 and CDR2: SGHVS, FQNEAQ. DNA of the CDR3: TGTGCCAGCAGCTTTATGGACAGGGGGCCATCTGGGGCCAACGTCCTGACTTTC. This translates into CASSFMDRGPSGANVLTF.

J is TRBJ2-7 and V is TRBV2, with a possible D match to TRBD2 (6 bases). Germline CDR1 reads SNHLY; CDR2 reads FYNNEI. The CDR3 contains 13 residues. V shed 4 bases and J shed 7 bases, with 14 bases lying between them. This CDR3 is CASSATSYNEQYF. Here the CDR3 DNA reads TGTGCCAGCAGTGCGACTAGTTACAATGAGCAGTACTTC.

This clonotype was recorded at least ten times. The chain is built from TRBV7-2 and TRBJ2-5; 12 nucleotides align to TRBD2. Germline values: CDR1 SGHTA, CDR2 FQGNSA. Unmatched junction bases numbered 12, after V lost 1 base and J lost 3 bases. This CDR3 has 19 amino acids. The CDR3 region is CASSLDLAGGFGEEETQYF. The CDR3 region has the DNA TGTGCCAGCAGCTTAGATCTAGCGGGGGGGTTTGGGGAAGAAGAGACCCAGTACTTC.

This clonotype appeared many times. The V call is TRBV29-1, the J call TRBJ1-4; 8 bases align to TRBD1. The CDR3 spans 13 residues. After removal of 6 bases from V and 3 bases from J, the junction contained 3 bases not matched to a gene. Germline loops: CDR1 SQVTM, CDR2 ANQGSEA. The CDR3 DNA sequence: TGCAGCGTCCGGACAGGGTCTAATGAAAAACTGTTTTTT. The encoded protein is CSVRTGSNEKLFF.

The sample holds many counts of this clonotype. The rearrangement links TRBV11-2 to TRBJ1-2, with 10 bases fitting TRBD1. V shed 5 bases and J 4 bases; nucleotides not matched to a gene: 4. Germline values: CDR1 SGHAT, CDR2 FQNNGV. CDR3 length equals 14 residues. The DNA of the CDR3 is TGTGCCAGCAGCCGGGACAGGGGAAGCTATGGCTACACCTTC. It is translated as CASSRDRGSYGYTF.

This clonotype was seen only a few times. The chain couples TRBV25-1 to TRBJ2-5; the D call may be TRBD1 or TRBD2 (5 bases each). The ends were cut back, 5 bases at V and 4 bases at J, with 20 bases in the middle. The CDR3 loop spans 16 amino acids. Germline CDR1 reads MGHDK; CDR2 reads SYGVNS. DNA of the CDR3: TGTGCCAGCAGTAAACCGACCGGGCCAGGGAGAGAGACCCAGTACTTC. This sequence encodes CASSKPTGPGRETQYF. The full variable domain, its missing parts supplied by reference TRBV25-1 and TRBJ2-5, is EADIYQTPRYLVIGTGKKITLECSQTMGHDKMYWYQQDPGMELHLIHYSYGVNSTEKGDLSSESTVSRIRTEHFPLTLESARPSHTSQYLCASSKPTGPGRETQYFGPGTRLLVL.

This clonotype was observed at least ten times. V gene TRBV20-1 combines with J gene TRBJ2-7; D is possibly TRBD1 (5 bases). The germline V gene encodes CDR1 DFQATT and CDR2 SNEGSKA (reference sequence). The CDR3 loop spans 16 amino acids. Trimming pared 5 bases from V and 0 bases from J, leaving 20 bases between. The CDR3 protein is CSALPFDRALSYEQYF. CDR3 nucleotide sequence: TGCAGTGCTCTCCCCTTCGACAGAGCTCTCTCCTACGAGCAGTACTTC.

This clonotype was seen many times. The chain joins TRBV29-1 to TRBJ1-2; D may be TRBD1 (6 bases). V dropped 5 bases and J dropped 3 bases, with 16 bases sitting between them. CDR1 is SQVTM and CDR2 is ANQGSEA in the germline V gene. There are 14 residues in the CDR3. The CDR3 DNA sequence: TGCAGCGTTATCCGGGGGCTCGTCTACTATGGCTACACCTTC. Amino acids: CSVIRGLVYYGYTF. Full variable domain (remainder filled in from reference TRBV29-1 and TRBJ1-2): SAVISQKPSRDICQRGTSLTIQCQVDSQVTMMFWYRQQPGQSLTLIATANQGSEATYESGFVIDKFPISRPNLTFSTLTVSNMSPEDSSIYLCSVIRGLVYYGYTFGSGTRLTVV.

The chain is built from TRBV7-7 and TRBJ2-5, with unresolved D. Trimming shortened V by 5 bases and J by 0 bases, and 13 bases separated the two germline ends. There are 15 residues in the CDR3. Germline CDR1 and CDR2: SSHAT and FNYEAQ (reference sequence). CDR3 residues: CASSQAPQYQETQYF. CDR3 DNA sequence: TGTGCCAGCAGCCAGGCCCCCCAGTACCAAGAGACCCAGTACTTC.

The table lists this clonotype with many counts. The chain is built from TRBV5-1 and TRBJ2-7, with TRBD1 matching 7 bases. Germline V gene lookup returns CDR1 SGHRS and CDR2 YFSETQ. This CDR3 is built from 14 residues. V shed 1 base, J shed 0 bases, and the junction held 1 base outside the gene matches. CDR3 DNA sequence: TGCGCCAGCAGCTTGAAGGGGGCCTCCTACGAGCAGTACTTC. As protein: CASSLKGASYEQYF.